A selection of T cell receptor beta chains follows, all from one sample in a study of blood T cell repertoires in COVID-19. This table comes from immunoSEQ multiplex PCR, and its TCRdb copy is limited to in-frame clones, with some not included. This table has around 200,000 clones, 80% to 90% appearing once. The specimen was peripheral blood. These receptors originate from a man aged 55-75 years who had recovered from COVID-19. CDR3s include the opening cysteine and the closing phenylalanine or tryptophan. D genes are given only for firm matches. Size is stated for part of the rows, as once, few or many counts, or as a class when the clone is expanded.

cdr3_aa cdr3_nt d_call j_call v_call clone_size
CATSYRGPGDYEQYF TGTGCCACCAGCTACCGCGGACCAGGGGACTACGAGCAGTACTTC - TRBJ2-7 TRBV15 -
CASSLQGATEAFF TGCGCCAGCAGCTTGCAGGGGGCCACTGAAGCTTTCTTT TRBD1 TRBJ1-1 TRBV5-1 -
CASSQDIHQPQHF TGTGCCAGCAGCCAAGATATCCATCAGCCCCAGCATTTT - TRBJ1-5 TRBV3-1/TRBV3-2 -
CASSLARGSTNEQFF TGTGCCAGCAGCTTAGCGCGGGGGAGTACTAATGAGCAGTTCTTC TRBD2 TRBJ2-1 TRBV7-2 -
CASTRGPLLPGEQYF TGTGCCAGCACCAGAGGGCCCCTCCTGCCTGGCGAGCAGTACTTC - TRBJ2-7 TRBV6-5 -
CASAGGTDNGYTF TGCGCCAGCGCCGGGGGTACAGATAATGGCTACACCTTC - TRBJ1-2 TRBV5-1 -
CASSLTTLAGLYGEQFF TGTGCCAGCAGCTTAACCACTCTAGCGGGGCTTTACGGTGAGCAGTTCTTC TRBD2 TRBJ2-1 TRBV5-8 -
CASNPGVRTEAFF TGTGCCAGCAACCCCGGAGTTAGGACTGAAGCTTTCTTT - TRBJ1-1 TRBV6-1 once
CASEPTGINQPQHF TGTGCCAGTGAACCAACAGGGATCAATCAGCCCCAGCATTTT - TRBJ1-5 TRBV19 -
CASSPPTGQFSEQYF TGTGCCAGCTCACCACCGACAGGGCAATTCTCCGAGCAGTACTTC TRBD1 TRBJ2-7 TRBV18 -
CASVGGANPDTQYF TGTGCCAGCGTAGGAGGGGCGAACCCAGATACGCAGTATTTT - TRBJ2-3 TRBV7-3 -
CASSLETGWTSPLHF TGTGCCAGCAGCTTGGAGACAGGGTGGACTTCACCCCTCCACTTT TRBD1 TRBJ1-6 TRBV5-5 -
CASSLAAPTSGGIDEQFF TGTGCCAGCAGCTTAGCCGCCCCGACTAGCGGGGGGATCGATGAGCAGTTCTTC TRBD2 TRBJ2-1 TRBV11-3 -
CAWSRAGRYYGYTF TGTGCCTGGAGTAGGGCAGGGCGCTACTATGGCTACACCTTC - TRBJ1-2 TRBV30 -
CAGTKSRGENYGYTF TGTGCCGGAACCAAATCCAGGGGAGAGAACTATGGCTACACCTTC - TRBJ1-2 TRBV30 -
CASSDGSDYEQYF TGTGCCAGCAGCGACGGGAGTGACTACGAGCAGTACTTC - TRBJ2-7 TRBV9 -
CASSLRQSGANVLTF TGTGCCAGCAGCCTAAGACAGTCTGGGGCCAACGTCCTGACTTTC - TRBJ2-6 TRBV7-3 -
CSASSPGKPQHF TGCAGTGCTAGTAGCCCCGGGAAGCCCCAGCATTTT - TRBJ1-5 TRBV20-1 -
CASSSPGGVYYGYTF TGTGCCAGCAGCTCGCCAGGGGGAGTCTACTATGGCTACACCTTC TRBD1 TRBJ1-2 TRBV5-8 -
CASSVDRGRDEQFF TGTGCCAGCTCAGTAGACAGGGGGCGGGATGAGCAGTTCTTC TRBD1 TRBJ2-1 TRBV18 -
CASSPSGPGGGTDTQYF TGTGCCAGCTCACCGAGCGGTCCCGGCGGCGGCACAGATACGCAGTATTTT - TRBJ2-3 TRBV18 -
CASSEGAHYGYTF TGTGCCAGCAGTGAGGGGGCCCACTATGGCTACACCTTC TRBD1 TRBJ1-2 TRBV28 -
CATSSRTGETGELFF TGTGCCACCAGCTCTCGGACAGGGGAGACCGGGGAGCTGTTTTTT TRBD1 TRBJ2-2 TRBV15 -
CASSQETGAAGYTF TGTGCCAGCAGCCAAGAGACAGGGGCGGCTGGCTACACCTTC TRBD1 TRBJ1-2 TRBV7-2 -
CASSLDRFHQNTEAFF TGTGCCAGCAGCCTAGATAGATTCCATCAAAACACTGAAGCTTTCTTT - TRBJ1-1 TRBV5-5 few
CASGLGQYNSPLHF TGTGCCAGCGGCCTGGGACAGTACAATTCACCCCTCCACTTT TRBD1 TRBJ1-6 TRBV6-2/TRBV6-3 once
CASSLDRPEGYGYTF TGTGCCAGCAGTCTCGACAGGCCTGAGGGCTATGGCTACACCTTC - TRBJ1-2 TRBV6-5 once
CASSPQQGAREQYF TGTGCCAGCAGTCCTCAACAGGGGGCTCGAGAGCAGTACTTC TRBD1 TRBJ2-7 TRBV6-5 -
CASSLLLGSSGNTIYF TGTGCCAGCAGTTTGCTTCTAGGGAGCTCTGGAAACACCATATATTTT - TRBJ1-3 TRBV28 -
CASSPQVGGNTEAFF TGTGCCAGCAGTCCACAGGTGGGAGGGAACACTGAAGCTTTCTTT - TRBJ1-1 TRBV6-2/TRBV6-3 -
CASSRQASGPLSSYNEQFF TGCGCCAGCAGCCGTCAGGCTAGCGGGCCCCTAAGCTCCTACAATGAGCAGTTCTTC TRBD2 TRBJ2-1 TRBV5-1 -
CASSDESGTEAFF TGTGCCAGCAGTGATGAGTCGGGGACTGAAGCTTTCTTT - TRBJ1-1 TRBV2 -
CASSLDDRLSEQYF TGTGCCAGCAGTTTAGATGACAGATTGTCCGAGCAGTACTTC - TRBJ2-7 TRBV2 -
CASSTRPRANTEAFF TGTGCCAGCAGCACCCGTCCCAGGGCGAACACTGAAGCTTTCTTT - TRBJ1-1 TRBV7-2 -
CASSLQGSGSYEQYF TGCGCCAGCAGCCTCCAGGGGAGCGGCTCCTACGAGCAGTACTTC - TRBJ2-7 TRBV5-1 -
CASSIPPRSGSGGSNEQFF TGTGCCAGTAGTATACCTCCGCGTAGCGGGAGTGGAGGCAGCAATGAGCAGTTCTTC TRBD2 TRBJ2-1 TRBV19 few
CASSQGLGGGSGANVLTF TGTGCCAGCAGCCAAGGCCTAGGGGGTGGTTCTGGGGCCAACGTCCTGACTTTC - TRBJ2-6 TRBV4-2 -
CATSAEGLATDTQYF TGTGCCACCAGTGCCGAGGGACTAGCCACAGATACGCAGTATTTT TRBD2 TRBJ2-3 TRBV24-1 -
CASSEAGGNEQFF TGTGCCAGCAGTGAAGCGGGGGGTAATGAGCAGTTCTTC - TRBJ2-1 TRBV6-1 -
CAWNLQGASNQPQHF TGTGCCTGGAATCTACAGGGGGCGAGCAATCAGCCCCAGCATTTT TRBD1 TRBJ1-5 TRBV30 -
CASSEQDNEQFF TGTGCCAGCAGTGAACAGGACAATGAGCAGTTCTTC - TRBJ2-1 TRBV2 -
CASSLSLNTEAFF TGTGCCAGCAGCTTATCCTTGAACACTGAAGCTTTCTTT - TRBJ1-1 TRBV7-3 -
CASRRQGAAEAFF TGTGCCAGCAGGCGACAGGGGGCAGCTGAAGCTTTCTTT TRBD1 TRBJ1-1 TRBV6-5 -
CASSLEGGGGYTF TGCGCCAGCAGCTTGGAGGGAGGAGGAGGCTACACCTTC - TRBJ1-2 TRBV5-1 few
CASSLGQVGSEAFF TGTGCCAGCAGCTTAGGACAGGTAGGGTCTGAAGCTTTCTTT - TRBJ1-1 TRBV11-2 -
CASSLGPSPNTEAFF TGTGCCAGCAGCTTGGGTCCCAGTCCGAACACTGAAGCTTTCTTT - TRBJ1-1 TRBV5-4 few
CASSPRFSYEQYF TGTGCCAGCAGCCCCCGGTTTTCCTACGAGCAGTACTTC - TRBJ2-7 TRBV11-3 -
CASSPGPNQPQHF TGTGCCAGCAGCCCCGGTCCCAATCAGCCCCAGCATTTT - TRBJ1-5 TRBV12-3/TRBV12-4 -
CASSSSYEQYF TGTGCCAGCAGCTCCAGTTACGAGCAGTACTTC - TRBJ2-7 TRBV5-6 -
CVRSPPREGYEQYF TGTGTCAGAAGCCCGCCCCGCGAGGGCTACGAGCAGTACTTC - TRBJ2-7 TRBV7-5 once
CASSLSIYEQYF TGTGCCAGCAGTTTGAGTATCTACGAGCAGTACTTC - TRBJ2-7 TRBV28 -
CASSVEGLAGSYNEQFF TGTGCCAGCAGCGTCGAAGGATTAGCGGGATCTTACAATGAGCAGTTCTTC TRBD2 TRBJ2-1 TRBV2 -
CASSPTRGGTNEQFF TGTGCCAGCAGCCCCACCCGAGGAGGAACCAATGAGCAGTTCTTC - TRBJ2-1 TRBV11-3 -
CAWGGRGTDTQYF TGTGCCTGGGGGGGGAGGGGCACAGATACGCAGTATTTT TRBD2 TRBJ2-3 TRBV30 -
CAWGGLAGGGDTQYF TGTGCCTGGGGAGGACTAGCGGGAGGAGGGGATACGCAGTATTTT TRBD2 TRBJ2-3 TRBV30 -